Presented here are 2 T cell receptor beta chains from one specimen sequenced in a study of CD8 T cells in ankylosing spondylitis. Each CDR3 protein is one row after TCRdb ran MiXCR on the 5' RACE reads. The sample gives about 220,000 distinct CDR3 sequences, roughly 26% of which show up once; roughly 6.7% is in the top ten. Sequencing used blood, either unsorted or a sorted T cell fraction (not recorded which). These receptor sequences come from a male donor with ankylosing spondylitis or in good health (not recorded which).

The chain recombines TRBV4-2 with TRBJ1-1; D unresolved. From germline, CDR1 is LGHNA and CDR2 YNFKEQ. Trimming removed 10 bases from V and 2 bases from J, with 17 bases in between. CDR3 length equals 14 residues. CDR3: CAMGPPLLNTEAFF. The CDR3 DNA reads TGTGCCATGGGCCCCCCGCTCCTCAACACTGAAGCTTTCTTT.

The chain employs TRBV5-6 and TRBJ2-1; a possible D gene is TRBD1 (5 bases). This CDR3 is built from 11 residues. Germline V gene lookup returns CDR1 SGHDT and CDR2 YYEEEE. The V end was cut by 5 bases, the J end by 9 bases, with 9 bases between. The CDR3 spells CASRVDTEQFF. CDR3 nucleotide sequence: TGTGCCAGCAGGGTGGACACTGAGCAGTTCTTC.